The next 20 T cell receptor beta chains were all read from a single sample in a study of T cell responses to AZD1222 COVID-19 vaccine (TCRdb year 2021). The protocol used for the library was the immunoSEQ multiplex PCR assay. TCRdb holds this immuneACCESS table with in-frame rearrangements only. Some clones are missing; in checked studies, unresolved V genes explain under half, and the rest has no known cause. This sample is represented by approximately 100,000 clones; around nine tenths of them were singletons. Of the sample, roughly 12% falls within the top ten clones. Sample time point, as interpreted from the label and publication: baseline before first vaccination. The sequencing here drew on peripheral blood, taken on day 0 of AZD1222 vaccination. Receptors were obtained from an adult in good health.

V is TRBV27 and J is TRBJ2-3, with unresolved D. The CDR3 covers 14 residues. Germline V CDR1 and CDR2: MNHEY, SMNVEV (reference sequence). V was shortened by 3 bases and J by 0 bases, with 7 bases between the two germline ends. CDR3 DNA: TGTGCCAGCAGTTTCCTCGACAGCACAGATACGCAGTATTTT. Its protein product is CASSFLDSTDTQYF.

Here the CDR3 DNA reads TGTGCCAGCAGTCCCCTCGACAGGGTGGACTATGGCTACACCTTC. As protein: CASSPLDRVDYGYTF. The chain uses TRBV28 and TRBJ1-2; 7 nucleotides match TRBD1. This CDR3 has 15 residues. Trimming cost V 5 bases and J 3 bases; bases outside gene matches: 9. The germline V gene encodes CDR1 MDHEN and CDR2 SYDVKM.

This rearrangement joins TRBV19 to TRBJ2-6, with D unclear. The germline V gene has CDR1 LNHDA and CDR2 SQIVND (reference sequence). V lost 5 bases to trimming and J lost 2 bases, with 10 bases between them. The CDR3 has 15 amino acids. The CDR3 loop is CASSSRWAGANVLTF. As DNA, the CDR3 is TGTGCCAGTAGTTCTCGGTGGGCTGGGGCCAACGTCCTGACTTTC.

The V gene is TRBV5-4, the J gene TRBJ1-6, with TRBD1 matching 7 bases. V trimming: 4 bases; J trimming: 13 bases; junction bases outside the gene matches: 17. The CDR3 spans 16 residues. Looked up from germline, CDR1 is SGHNT and CDR2 is YYREEE (reference sequence). The CDR3 bases are TGTGCCAGCAGCCAGGCTCCCGCAGGGGGTTTTCGTCCCCTCCACTTT. Translation gives CASSQAPAGGFRPLHF. Complete variable domain (other parts from reference TRBV5-4 and TRBJ1-6): ETGVTQSPTHLIKTRGQQVTLRCSSQSGHNTVSWYQQALGQGPQFIFQYYREEENGRGNFPPRFSGLQFPNYSSELNVNALELDDSALYLCASSQAPAGGFRPLHFGNGTRLTVT.

This clone was counted between two and nine times. V and J are TRBV5-4 and TRBJ2-1, with unresolved D. This CDR3 has 11 residues. V lost 2 bases to trimming and J lost 7 bases, with 4 bases between them. Germline V lookup: CDR1 SGHNT, CDR2 YYREEE (reference sequence). Here the CDR3 reads CASSFANEQFF. The CDR3 nucleotides are TGTGCCAGCAGCTTCGCTAATGAGCAGTTCTTC.

The genes are TRBV3-1 (or the pseudogene TRBV3-2) and TRBJ1-6; 7 nucleotides line up with TRBD1. The V gene's germline CDR1 is LGHDT and CDR2 YNNKEL (reference sequence). The V and J ends lost 4 bases and 9 bases, in that order; junction bases with no gene match: 9. This CDR3 is built from 15 residues. The CDR3 DNA follows: TGTGCCAGCAGCCGCGGGACAGTGGACGGTTCACCCCTCCACTTT. Protein: CASSRGTVDGSPLHF.

This clone was picked up one time. V usage is TRBV2 and J usage is TRBJ2-1; D might be TRBD2 (6 bases). Trimming removed 7 bases from V and 8 bases from J, with 15 bases in between. CDR3 length: 13 amino acids. Looked up from germline, CDR1 is SNHLY and CDR2 is FYNNEI. CDR3: CASKAGWGDEQFF. The CDR3 nucleotides are TGTGCCAGCAAGGCGGGATGGGGGGATGAGCAGTTCTTC.

This clone was seen a handful of times. The chain carries TRBV28 and TRBJ1-3; D call uncertain. The CDR3 extends over 13 amino acids. Per germline, CDR1 MDHEN and CDR2 SYDVKM. The V end was cut by 4 bases, the J end by 0 bases, with 4 bases between. This CDR3 is CASSSHSGNTIYF. DNA of the CDR3: TGTGCCAGCAGTTCCCACTCTGGAAACACCATATATTTT.

The DNA for the CDR3 is TGTGCCAGCAGTGAAGCGCTTCGGGACAGGGGGCATGGCTACACCTTC. This encodes CASSEALRDRGHGYTF. This sequence joins TRBV2 and TRBJ1-2; 12 bases agree with TRBD1. The CDR3 contains 16 residues. With 0 bases clipped from V and 6 bases from J, the junction kept 5 bases outside the gene matches. From germline, CDR1 is SNHLY and CDR2 FYNNEI.

The chain combines TRBV5-8 with TRBJ2-1, with D perhaps matching TRBD1 or TRBD2 (6 bases each). The CDR3 is 16 residues long. V shed 0 bases and J shed 8 bases, with 18 bases lying between them. Germline V CDR1 and CDR2: SGHTS, YDEGEE. DNA for the CDR3: TGTGCCAGCAGCTTGGCTACTAGGGGGGCCAGATATGAGCAGTTCTTC. Its protein is CASSLATRGARYEQFF. The whole variable domain, filled in from reference TRBV5-8 and TRBJ2-1, reads EAGVTQSPTHLIKTRGQQATLRCSPISGHTSVYWYQQALGLGLQFLLWYDEGEERNRGNFPPRFSGRQFPNYSSELNVNALELEDSALYLCASSLATRGARYEQFFGPGTRLTVL.

This chain uses TRBV5-1 with TRBJ2-2; 7 bases are shared with TRBD1. V shed 4 bases, J shed 0 bases, and the junction held 6 bases outside the gene matches. The CDR3 is 16 amino acids. Germline lookup yields CDR1 SGHRS and CDR2 YFSETQ. The CDR3 is CASSRTTGANTGELFF. CDR3 coding DNA: TGCGCCAGCAGCCGAACTACAGGGGCGAACACCGGGGAGCTGTTTTTT.

The rearrangement joins TRBV25-1 to TRBJ2-3, with 9 bases that match TRBD2. V trimming: 6 bases; J trimming: 1 base; junction bases outside the gene matches: 2. Germline V lookup: CDR1 MGHDK, CDR2 SYGVNS. This CDR3 region has 14 residues. The CDR3 sequence: CASSPSGGTDTQYF. The CDR3 DNA sequence: TGTGCCAGCAGCCCTAGCGGGGGCACAGATACGCAGTATTTT.

The V call is TRBV29-1, the J call TRBJ1-5; tentatively, D is TRBD1 (6 bases). CDR1 is SQVTM and CDR2 is ANQGSEA in the germline V gene. Trimming took off 4 bases at V and 4 bases at J, with 20 bases between the two ends. This CDR3 comprises 16 residues. CDR3 in amino acids: CSVVLGATSGNQPQHF. In DNA form, the CDR3 reads TGCAGCGTTGTCTTGGGGGCGACTTCGGGGAATCAGCCCCAGCATTTT.

The rearrangement links TRBV9 to TRBJ2-1; no reliable D call. Germline values: CDR1 SGDLS, CDR2 YYNGEE. Trimming took 4 bases from V and 8 from J, leaving 16 bases between them. The length of the CDR3 is 14 residues. The CDR3 region is CASSFQPRADEQFF. CDR3 nucleotide sequence: TGTGCCAGCAGCTTCCAGCCCCGGGCCGATGAGCAGTTCTTC. The whole variable domain, filled in from reference TRBV9 and TRBJ2-1, reads DSGVTQTPKHLITATGQRVTLRCSPRSGDLSVYWYQQSLDQGLQFLIQYYNGEERAKGNILERFSAQQFPDLHSELNLSSLELGDSALYFCASSFQPRADEQFFGPGTRLTVL.

There are a few counts of this clone. The chain couples TRBV5-6 to TRBJ2-7; D might be TRBD2 (6 bases). Germline lookup yields CDR1 SGHDT and CDR2 YYEEEE. The V end was cut by 4 bases, the J end by 0 bases, with 20 bases between. The CDR3 has 17 amino acids. The CDR3 spells CASSIPRGGESSYEQYF. The CDR3 DNA reads as TGTGCCAGCAGCATACCTCGTGGAGGGGAGAGCTCCTACGAGCAGTACTTC. Complete variable domain (other parts from reference TRBV5-6 and TRBJ2-7): DAGVTQSPTHLIKTRGQQVTLRCSPKSGHDTVSWYQQALGQGPQFIFQYYEEEERQRGNFPDRFSGHQFPNYSSELNVNALLLGDSALYLCASSIPRGGESSYEQYFGPGTRLTVT.

This chain joins TRBV9 and TRBJ1-4, with D unresolved. With 0 bases removed from V and 10 bases from J, the gap between germline ends came to 16 bases. The germline V gene encodes CDR1 SGDLS and CDR2 YYNGEE. This CDR3 spans 15 amino acids. The CDR3: CASSVEVTPGGKLFF. CDR3 nucleotides: TGTGCCAGCAGCGTAGAGGTCACCCCCGGAGGAAAACTGTTTTTT.

This chain joins TRBV9 and TRBJ2-5, with 7 bases identical to TRBD1. There are 16 residues in the CDR3. After removal of 4 bases from V and 2 bases from J, the junction contained 11 bases not matched to a gene. Germline V gives CDR1 SGDLS, CDR2 YYNGEE. The CDR3 loop reads CASSPHPNRGQETQYF. Written as DNA, the CDR3 is TGTGCCAGCAGCCCCCACCCCAACAGGGGACAAGAGACCCAGTACTTC.

This clone was picked up one time. J is TRBJ2-7 and V is TRBV7-3; no definite D call. V lost 0 bases, J lost 6 bases, and 9 bases lay in between. The germline V gene encodes CDR1 SGHTA and CDR2 FQGTGA. The CDR3 sequence is 13 residues long. The CDR3 DNA reads TGTGCCAGCAGCTTAACTCCCAAGGGCGAGCAGTACTTC. It codes for CASSLTPKGEQYF.

This rearrangement joins TRBV7-9 to TRBJ2-2; D not certain. V lost 11 bases, J lost 1 base, and 8 bases lay in between. Germline CDR1 is SEHNR and CDR2 is FQNEAQ (reference sequence). This CDR3 is 12 amino acids long. The CDR3 bases are TGTGCCTGCAAAAAGAACACCGGGGAGCTGTTTTTT. Residues: CACKKNTGELFF.

As to this clone: This same CDR3 is encoded by further DNA sequences in the sample. The rearrangement joins TRBV18 to TRBJ2-7; 11 bases match TRBD2. CDR1 is KGHSH and CDR2 is LQKENI in the germline V gene. The CDR3 spans 14 residues. Germline trimming cut 2 bases from V and 4 bases from J; bases unmatched to any gene: 1. The CDR3 DNA follows: TGTGCCAGCTCACCAGGGACTAGCGGATACGAGCAGTACTTC. Protein product: CASSPGTSGYEQYF. Drawing the rest from reference TRBV18 and TRBJ2-7, the complete variable domain is NAGVMQNPRHLVRRRGQEARLRCSPMKGHSHVYWYRQLPEEGLKFMVYLQKENIIDESGMPKERFSAEFPKEGPSILRIQQVVRGDSAAYFCASSPGTSGYEQYFGPGTRLTVT.